Listed below are T cell receptor beta chains from one sample, sequenced in a study of shared clonotypes between healthy human individuals. Sequencing was performed with immunoSEQ multiplex PCR; in TCRdb, only in-frame clones are kept and a portion is missing. The sample shows roughly 640,000 clones, roughly 70% of them seen only once. Sequencing was performed on memory CD4+ T cells sorted from blood. These receptors all come from a woman aged 25 to 39 in good health. The CDR3 runs from the conserved cysteine through the conserved F or W. Fields, in order: CDR3 length, D gene, V gene, J gene, CDR3 protein, CDR3 DNA. A D gene is named only where the DNA matches it firmly.

17,TRBD2,TRBV28,TRBJ2-3,CASKKGRREGPTDTQYF,TGTGCCAGCAAGAAGGGGAGGCGGGAGGGCCCCACAGATACGCAGTATTTT
14,NA,TRBV18,TRBJ1-1,CASSPPGTHTEAFF,TGTGCCAGCTCACCTCCCGGGACTCACACTGAAGCTTTCTTT
12,NA,TRBV7-9,TRBJ2-7,CASSLDPYEQYF,TGTGCCAGCAGCCTGGACCCCTACGAGCAGTACTTC
12,NA,TRBV11-2,TRBJ2-3,CASSLGRDTQYF,TGTGCCAGCAGCTTAGGAAGAGATACGCAGTATTTT
13,NA,TRBV11-2,TRBJ1-6,CASGETDNSPLHF,TGTGCCAGCGGCGAGACAGATAATTCACCCCTCCACTTT
13,NA,TRBV10-3,TRBJ2-7,CAISEATAYEQYF,TGTGCCATCAGTGAGGCCACAGCTTACGAGCAGTACTTC
14,NA,TRBV5-1,TRBJ2-1,CASSLALSYNEQFF,TGCGCCAGCAGCTTGGCCCTCTCCTACAATGAGCAGTTCTTC
15,TRBD1,TRBV2,TRBJ1-5,CASSPGQGYDQPQHF,TGTGCCAGCTCACCGGGACAGGGCTACGATCAGCCCCAGCATTTT
16,NA,TRBV21-1,TRBJ2-7,CASSKVPRQGVNEQYF,TGTGCCAGCAGCAAAGTTCCCCGACAGGGGGTTAACGAGCAGTACTTC
15,TRBD1,TRBV7-8,TRBJ2-3,CASRKGQGTTDTQYF,TGTGCCAGCAGGAAGGGACAGGGAACGACAGATACGCAGTATTTT